This TCR beta chain was documented in a study of blood T cells in healthy people across ages. With regard to this clonotype: What it binds is unknown.

Study-level results: Older age coincided with a roughly linear decline in TCR beta diversity per million T cells. More naive CD4+ cells and higher diversity marked long-lived donors relative to aged donors.

This CDR3 region has 12 residues. Trimming left V 7 bases short and J 7 bases short, with 11 bases between. Germline V gives CDR1 MNHEY, CDR2 SVGAGI. Researchers report isolating at least 7 million PBMCs per sample. PCR was performed a second time for about 7 to 11 cycles using a sample-barcoded 5' primer and a J-beta primer mix. A template-switch adaptor with 12 random nucleotides tagged each cDNA molecule. Via MiXCR, TCRdb re-called the 5' RACE reads, giving one row per CDR3 protein. The table lists about 1.8 million distinct CDR3 sequences, roughly 49% of them singletons. The sequence was obtained from a woman aged 40-49 years in good health. The J gene is TRBJ2-1, the V gene TRBV6-5; no clear D. The specimen sequenced was blood. CDR3 bases: TGTGCCAGCACCACTCAAGGGAATGAGCAGTTCTTC. Amino acid sequence: CASTTQGNEQFF.